This T cell receptor beta chain is drawn from a study of blood T cell repertoires in COVID-19. On the study more broadly: Italy, Spain and the United States were the sources of the convalescent and acute COVID-19 samples.

Cohorts were determined from participant-reported clinical history. Trimming at V came to 5 bases and at J to 5 bases, leaving 15 bases not matched to a gene. CDR3 length equals 17 residues. Germline V gene lookup returns CDR1 MNHEY and CDR2 SMNVEV (reference sequence). In the authors' workflow: Using reference gene primer amplification, nucleated cell counts were estimated. This table comes from immunoSEQ multiplex PCR, and its TCRdb copy is limited to in-frame clones, with some not included. V, J and clone size are taken as reported in that table, and D and trimming were inferred from the DNA itself. Altogether about 250,000 clones are present, more than 75% being singletons, with the ten largest covering under 7%.

The J gene is TRBJ2-3, the V gene TRBV27; 8 nucleotides align to TRBD1. The sample was PBMCs or T cells enriched from blood (not recorded which). The sequence derives from a woman aged 45-65 years who had been exposed to COVID-19. CDR3 in DNA: TGTGCCAGCAGTCCCAGGGACAGGCCCCTGGGGGGAGATACGCAGTATTTT. This sequence encodes CASSPRDRPLGGDTQYF.